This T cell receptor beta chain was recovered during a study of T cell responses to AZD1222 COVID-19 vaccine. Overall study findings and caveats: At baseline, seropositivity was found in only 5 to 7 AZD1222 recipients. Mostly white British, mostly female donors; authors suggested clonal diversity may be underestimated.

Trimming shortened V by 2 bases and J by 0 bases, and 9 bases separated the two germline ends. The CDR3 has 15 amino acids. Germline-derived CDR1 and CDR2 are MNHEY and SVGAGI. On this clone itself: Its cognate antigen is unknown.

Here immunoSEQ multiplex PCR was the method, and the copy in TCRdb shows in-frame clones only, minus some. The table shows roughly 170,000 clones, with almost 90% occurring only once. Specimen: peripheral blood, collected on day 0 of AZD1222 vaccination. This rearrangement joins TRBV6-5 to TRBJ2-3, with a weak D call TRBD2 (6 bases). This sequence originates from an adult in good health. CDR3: CASSYRGASTDTQYF. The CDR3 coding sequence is TGTGCCAGCAGTTACCGCGGGGCGAGCACAGATACGCAGTATTTT.